The clone carrying this T cell receptor beta chain was seen only once. The antigen is not known. The sample comes from a study of cytomegalovirus exposure and HLA in healthy donors. The overall study: Among 150 million to 200 million T cells, an earlier analysis found roughly 110 million unique TCR beta sequences.

Both 60 Vbeta primers and 13 Jbeta primers went into the PCR. Clones were read by immunoSEQ multiplex PCR, and TCRdb kept only the in-frame ones, dropping some. The table records 100,000 to 150,000 clones, around 77% of them present only once. V was trimmed by 5 bases and J by 13 bases, leaving 12 bases between them. Germline V gene lookup returns CDR1 SGHTA and CDR2 FQGNSA. The CDR3 loop spans 11 amino acids. Study-wide findings and caveats: Listed as cytomegalovirus-associated were 150 to 200 TCR beta chains.

Sequencing was done on a sample of PBMCs. The TCR sequence derives from a woman aged 45-65 years in good health and CMV-seronegative. The chain combines TRBV7-2 with TRBJ1-5; D perhaps matches TRBD1 (5 bases). The CDR3 DNA reads as TGTGCCAGCAGCAACGGGGGTGGGCAGCATTTT. This gives the protein CASSNGGGQHF.